This TCR beta chain was identified during a study of blood T cell repertoires in COVID-19. Study context: The United States, Italy and Spain provided the acute and convalescent COVID-19 samples. In each case, the material was cDNA or gDNA derived from T cells, B-cell-depleted T cells, or PBMCs.

Looked up from germline, CDR1 is WNHNN and CDR2 is SYGVQD (reference sequence). CDR3 length: 15 amino acids. With V trimmed by 4 bases and J by 0 bases, 0 bases remained unmatched. Under the authors' procedure: Nucleated cell number was recorded as an estimate derived from reference gene primer amplification. Using immunoSEQ multiplex PCR, the repertoire was profiled, and TCRdb retains in-frame clones only, with some absent. Clonal size and the V and J genes are those of that table, whereas D and trimming came from the DNA. The sample has 90,000 to 150,000 clones; 86% are singletons. The chain employs TRBV10-1 and TRBJ2-1, with TRBD1 matching 10 bases. The TCR sequence derives from an older man who had recovered from COVID-19. Sequences were obtained from peripheral blood. In DNA form, the CDR3 reads TGCGCCAGCAGTGGGACAGGGGGCTCCTACAATGAGCAGTTCTTC. The encoded protein is CASSGTGGSYNEQFF.